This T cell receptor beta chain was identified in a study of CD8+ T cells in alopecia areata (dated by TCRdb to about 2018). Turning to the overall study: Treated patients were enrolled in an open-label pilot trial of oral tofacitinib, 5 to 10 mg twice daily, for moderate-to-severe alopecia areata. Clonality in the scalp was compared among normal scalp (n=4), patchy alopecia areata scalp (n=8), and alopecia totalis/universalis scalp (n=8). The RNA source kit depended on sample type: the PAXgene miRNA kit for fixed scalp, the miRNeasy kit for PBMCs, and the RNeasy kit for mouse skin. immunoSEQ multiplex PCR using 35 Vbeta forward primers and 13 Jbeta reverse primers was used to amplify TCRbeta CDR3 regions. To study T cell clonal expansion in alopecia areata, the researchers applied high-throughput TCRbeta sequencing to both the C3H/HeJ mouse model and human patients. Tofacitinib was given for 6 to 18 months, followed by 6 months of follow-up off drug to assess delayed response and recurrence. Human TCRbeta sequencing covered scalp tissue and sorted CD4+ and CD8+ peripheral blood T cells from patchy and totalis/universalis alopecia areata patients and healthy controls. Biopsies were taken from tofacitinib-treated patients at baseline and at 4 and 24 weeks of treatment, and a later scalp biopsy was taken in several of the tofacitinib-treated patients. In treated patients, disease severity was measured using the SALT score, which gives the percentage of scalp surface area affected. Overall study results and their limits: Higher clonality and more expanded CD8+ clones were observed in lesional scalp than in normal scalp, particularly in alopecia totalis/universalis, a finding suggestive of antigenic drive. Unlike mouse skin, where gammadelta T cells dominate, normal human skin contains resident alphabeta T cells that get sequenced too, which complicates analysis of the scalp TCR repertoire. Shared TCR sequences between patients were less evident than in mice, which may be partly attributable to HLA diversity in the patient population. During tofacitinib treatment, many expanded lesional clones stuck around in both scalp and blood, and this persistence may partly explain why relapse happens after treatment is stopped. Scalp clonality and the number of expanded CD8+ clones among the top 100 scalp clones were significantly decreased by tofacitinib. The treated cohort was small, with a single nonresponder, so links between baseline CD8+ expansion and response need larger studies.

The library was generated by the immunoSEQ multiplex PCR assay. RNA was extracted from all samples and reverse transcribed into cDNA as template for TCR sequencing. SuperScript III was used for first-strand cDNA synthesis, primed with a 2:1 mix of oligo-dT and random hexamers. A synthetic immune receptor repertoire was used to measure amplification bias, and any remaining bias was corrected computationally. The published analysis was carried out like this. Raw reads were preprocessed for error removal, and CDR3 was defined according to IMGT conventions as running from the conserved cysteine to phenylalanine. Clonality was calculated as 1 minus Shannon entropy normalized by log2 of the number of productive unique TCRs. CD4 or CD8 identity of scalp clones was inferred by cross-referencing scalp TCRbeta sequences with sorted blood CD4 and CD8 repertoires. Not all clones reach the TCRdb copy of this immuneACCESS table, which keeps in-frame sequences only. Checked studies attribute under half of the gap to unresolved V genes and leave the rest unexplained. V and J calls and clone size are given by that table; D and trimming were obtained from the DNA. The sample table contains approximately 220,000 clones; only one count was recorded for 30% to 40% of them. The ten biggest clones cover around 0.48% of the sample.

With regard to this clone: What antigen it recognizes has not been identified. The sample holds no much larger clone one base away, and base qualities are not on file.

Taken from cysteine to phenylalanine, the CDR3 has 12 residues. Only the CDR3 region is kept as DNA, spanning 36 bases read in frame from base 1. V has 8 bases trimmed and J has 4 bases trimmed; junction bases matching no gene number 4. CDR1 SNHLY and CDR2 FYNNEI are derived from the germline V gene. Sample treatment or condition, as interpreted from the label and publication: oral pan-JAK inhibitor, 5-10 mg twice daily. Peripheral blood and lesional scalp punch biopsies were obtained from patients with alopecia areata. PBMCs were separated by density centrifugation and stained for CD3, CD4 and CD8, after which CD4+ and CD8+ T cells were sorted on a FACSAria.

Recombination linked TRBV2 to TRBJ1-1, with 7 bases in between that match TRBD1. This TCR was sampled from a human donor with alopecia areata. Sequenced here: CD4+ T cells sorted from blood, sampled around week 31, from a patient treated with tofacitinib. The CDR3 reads CASLQGSTEAFF. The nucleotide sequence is TGTGCCAGCCTACAGGGGTCCACTGAAGCTTTCTTT.